Presented here are 28 T cell receptor beta chains from one specimen sequenced in a study of T cells after yellow fever vaccination. TCRdb analysed the 5' RACE reads with MiXCR anew, one entry per CDR3 protein. Of roughly 520,000 distinct CDR3 sequences listed, 21% are singletons. Sample: PBMCs, taken 21 days after the first yellow fever vaccination. The receptors stem from a young man who received the YFV17D yellow fever vaccine.

This clonotype was detected a few times. The rearrangement uses TRBV6-5 and TRBJ1-4; possibly TRBD1 for D (6 bases). The CDR3 runs 16 residues. V lost 0 bases to trimming and J lost 2 bases, with 10 bases between them. In germline, CDR1 is MNHEY, CDR2 SVGAGI. The CDR3 region has the DNA TGTGCCAGCAGTTACTCAGGGACATATACTAATGAAAAACTGTTTTTT. This translates into CASSYSGTYTNEKLFF.

This clonotype was seen only a few times. The DNA of the CDR3 is TGTGCCAGCAGCTTAGAATCGGGGCCAGTTCGCTTAGTTAATGAGCAGTTCTTC. This translates into CASSLESGPVRLVNEQFF. The gene calls are TRBV11-1 and TRBJ2-1; D tentatively fits TRBD1 or TRBD2 (5 bases each). V dropped 1 base and J dropped 7 bases, with 23 bases sitting between them. The CDR3 has 18 amino acids. Germline V gives CDR1 SGHAT, CDR2 FQDESV (reference sequence).

The sample holds a few counts of this clonotype. The chain couples TRBV4-2 to TRBJ1-1; D unresolved. Germline values: CDR1 LGHNA, CDR2 YNFKEQ. The V and J ends lost 3 bases and 0 bases respectively, with 14 bases between them. The CDR3 contains 16 residues. The CDR3 here is CASSQAPGAMNTEAFF. The CDR3, as DNA: TGTGCCAGCAGCCAGGCCCCGGGCGCGATGAACACTGAAGCTTTCTTT.

The gene calls are TRBV6-2 or TRBV6-3 and TRBJ1-1; D unresolved. V shed 6 bases and J shed 0 bases, with 8 bases lying between them. CDR3 length equals 13 residues. Germline values: CDR1 MNHEY, CDR2 SVGEGT. CDR3 region: CASRDPLNTEAFF. The CDR3 DNA reads as TGTGCCAGCAGGGACCCCTTGAACACTGAAGCTTTCTTT.

V usage is TRBV11-1 and J usage is TRBJ1-2; D is perhaps TRBD1 (5 bases). The CDR3 is 14 residues long. From germline, CDR1 is SGHAT and CDR2 FQDESV (reference sequence). V lost 5 bases and J lost 8, with 18 bases in between. This CDR3 reads CASSQIGTVKGYTF. In nucleotides, the CDR3 is TGTGCCAGCAGCCAGATCGGGACGGTGAAAGGCTACACCTTC. The whole variable domain, filled in from reference TRBV11-1 and TRBJ1-2, reads EAEVAQSPRYKITEKSQAVAFWCDPISGHATLYWYRQILGQGPELLVQFQDESVVDDSQLPKDRFSAERLKGVDSTLKIQPAELGDSAMYLCASSQIGTVKGYTFGSGTRLTVV.

This chain links TRBV6-5 with TRBJ2-7, with TRBD2 matching 12 bases. Germline values: CDR1 MNHEY, CDR2 SVGAGI. Losses at the gene ends were 4 bases for V and 6 bases for J; bases not matched to a gene: 7. This CDR3 has 15 residues. This CDR3 reads CASSFNGGLAGEQYF. CDR3 in DNA: TGTGCCAGCAGTTTCAACGGGGGACTAGCGGGCGAGCAGTACTTC.

Regarding this clonotype: A read error is possible here, since a much larger clone lies one base away. V and J are TRBV5-1 and TRBJ1-1; no definite D call. The germline CDR1 and CDR2 sequences are SGHRS and YFSETQ. There are 13 residues in the CDR3. Here the CDR3 reads CASSVTVNTEGFF. CDR3 sequence (DNA): TGCGCCAGCAGCGTTACAGTGAACACTGAAGGTTTCTTT.

This chain uses TRBV18 with TRBJ2-6; D remains unclear. Trimming took 3 bases from V and 2 from J, leaving 2 bases between them. The CDR3 loop spans 13 amino acids. Germline CDR1 KGHSH, CDR2 LQKENI. This CDR3 reads CASSPTGANVLTF. The CDR3, as DNA: TGTGCCAGCTCACCGACTGGGGCCAACGTCCTGACTTTC.

The J gene is TRBJ2-7, the V gene TRBV20-1; D is ambiguous. V shed 2 bases and J shed 6 bases, with 17 bases lying between them. Germline V CDR1 and CDR2: DFQATT, SNEGSKA (reference sequence). The CDR3 has 14 residues. The CDR3 loop is CSARKRIRSSEQYV. CDR3 coding DNA: TGCAGTGCTAGAAAAAGGATACGGTCCAGCGAGCAGTACGTC.

As DNA, the CDR3 is TGCGCCAGCAGCTCGGAACTTGAACCTGAAGCTTTCTTT. Translating gives CASSSELEPEAFF. The gene calls are TRBV5-1 and TRBJ1-1; D is undetermined. V lost 3 bases, J lost 6 bases, and 12 bases lay in between. Germline lookup yields CDR1 SGHRS and CDR2 YFSETQ. The CDR3 totals 13 residues.

This chain connects TRBV20-1 to TRBJ2-3; 11 bases map to TRBD2. Germline V gene sequence: CDR1 DFQATT, CDR2 SNEGSKA (reference sequence). The CDR3 length is 18 residues. V gave up 2 bases and J gave up 0 bases; unmatched junction bases: 10. In DNA form, the CDR3 reads TGCAGTGCTAGAATTCGTCTAGCGGGGGGATCTAGCACAGATACGCAGTATTTT. Encoded protein: CSARIRLAGGSSTDTQYF.

There are a few counts of this clonotype. This rearrangement joins TRBV20-1 to TRBJ1-2, with 7 nucleotides matching TRBD1. Trimming at V came to 5 bases and at J to 5 bases, leaving 5 bases not matched to a gene. Germline CDR1 DFQATT, CDR2 SNEGSKA (reference sequence). The CDR3 runs 12 residues. DNA of the CDR3: TGCAGTGCTTTGACAGGGAGATATGGCTACACCTTC. Its translation: CSALTGRYGYTF.

This clonotype was seen more than once but under ten times. The chain is built from TRBV7-6 and TRBJ2-4; unclear D gene. Germline loops: CDR1 SGHVS, CDR2 FNYEAQ. V lost 2 bases and J 6 bases, leaving 14 bases between the germline ends. This CDR3 is 15 amino acids long. The CDR3 DNA sequence: TGTGCCAGCAGCTTAATGGGCAGTCCTGGAAACATTCAGTACTTC. Translating it yields CASSLMGSPGNIQYF.

The V call is TRBV4-1, the J call TRBJ2-4; 15 bases align to TRBD2. CDR3 size: 20 residues. After removal of 4 bases from V and 3 bases from J, the junction contained 13 bases not matched to a gene. Germline CDR1 reads MGHRA; CDR2 reads YSYEKL. CDR3 nucleotides: TGCGCCAGCAGCCCAGTCCCGGGACTAGCGGGGGGCCGTGACAAAAACATTCAGTACTTC. Translating it yields CASSPVPGLAGGRDKNIQYF.

The chain carries TRBV7-9 and TRBJ1-1; 7 nucleotides match TRBD1. From germline, CDR1 is SEHNR and CDR2 FQNEAQ (reference sequence). This CDR3 has 15 amino acids. After removal of 1 base from V and 0 bases from J, the junction contained 2 bases not matched to a gene. The CDR3 sequence: CASSLGGQVNTEAFF. CDR3 nucleotide sequence: TGTGCCAGCAGCTTAGGCGGACAGGTGAACACTGAAGCTTTCTTT.

This clonotype has only a few counts. This chain uses TRBV10-3 with TRBJ2-5; 7 bases match TRBD1. CDR3 length: 14 amino acids. Germline V lookup: CDR1 ENHRY, CDR2 SYGVKD. The J segment lost 0 bases and the V segment lost 10 bases, leaving 8 bases of the junction unmatched. CDR3 protein: CATQFGTDQETQYF. CDR3 nucleotide sequence: TGTGCCACTCAATTTGGGACAGACCAAGAGACCCAGTACTTC.

This chain links TRBV7-9 with TRBJ2-5; D perhaps matches TRBD1 (5 bases). The V gene lost 5 bases and the J gene lost 4 bases, with 11 bases spanning the gap. Germline values: CDR1 SEHNR, CDR2 FQNEAQ (reference sequence). The CDR3 has 13 residues. The CDR3 DNA reads TGTGCCAGCAGCCCCGACAGCTCAGAGACCCAGTACTTC. Its protein product is CASSPDSSETQYF.

The chain joins TRBV19 to TRBJ2-1; D might be TRBD2 (5 bases). V was pared by 9 bases and J by 0 bases, with 9 bases between. Germline lookup yields CDR1 LNHDA and CDR2 SQIVND (reference sequence). The CDR3 is 13 amino acids. The CDR3 nucleotides read TGTGCCAGCGGGGTCGACTCCTACAATGAGCAGTTCTTC. Amino acids: CASGVDSYNEQFF. The full variable domain, rest sourced from reference TRBV19 and TRBJ2-1, is DGGITQSPKYLFRKEGQNVTLSCEQNLNHDAMYWYRQDPGQGLRLIYYSQIVNDFQKGDIAEGYSVSREKKESFPLTVTSAQKNPTAFYLCASGVDSYNEQFFGPGTRLTVL.

The V call is TRBV7-6, the J call TRBJ2-7; D may correspond to TRBD1 or TRBD2 (7 bases each). In germline, CDR1 is SGHVS, CDR2 FNYEAQ. This CDR3 spans 17 amino acids. Trimming cost V 6 bases and J 2 bases, with 23 bases left between them. The CDR3 reads CASSPGGGGGFAYEQYF. The CDR3 bases are TGTGCCAGCAGTCCAGGGGGGGGAGGTGGATTTGCCTACGAGCAGTACTTC.

V and J are TRBV5-4 and TRBJ1-1; D not certain. The V end lost 0 bases, the J end lost 3 bases, and 9 bases lay between the germline ends. Germline V gene lookup returns CDR1 SGHNT and CDR2 YYREEE (reference sequence). The CDR3 totals 14 residues. The DNA of the CDR3 is TGTGCCAGCAGCTTGGTAGAACAGTACACTGAAGCTTTCTTT. This translates into CASSLVEQYTEAFF.

The chain links TRBV18 to TRBJ1-1; D remains unclear. From germline, CDR1 is KGHSH and CDR2 LQKENI. Trimming stripped 6 bases from V and 1 base from J, with 12 bases between. The CDR3 sequence is 14 residues long. CDR3 nucleotide sequence: TGTGCCAGCTCCCCCTCGAGGACGAACACTGAAGCTTTCTTT. Residues: CASSPSRTNTEAFF.

This clonotype was recorded a few times. This chain connects TRBV5-1 to TRBJ2-7; 9 positions match TRBD2. V shed 1 base and J 1 base; nucleotides not matched to a gene: 9. Germline V gives CDR1 SGHRS, CDR2 YFSETQ. The CDR3 consists of 17 residues. The CDR3 is CASSLSVRGGDSYEQYF. The CDR3 bases are TGCGCCAGCAGCTTGTCGGTGCGCGGGGGGGATTCCTACGAGCAGTACTTC.

The J gene is TRBJ1-5, the V gene TRBV12-3 or TRBV12-4; 10 nucleotides agree with TRBD1. V gave up 5 bases and J gave up 1 base; unmatched junction bases: 5. The CDR3 covers 16 residues. CDR3 loop: CASSGGTGVSNQPQHF. The CDR3 bases are TGTGCCAGCAGTGGTGGGACAGGGGTCAGCAATCAGCCCCAGCATTTT.

The rearrangement uses TRBV11-3 and TRBJ2-3; TRBD2 is a possible D gene (6 bases). This CDR3 has 15 amino acids. The germline V gene has CDR1 SGHNT and CDR2 YENEEA. V dropped 5 bases and J dropped 3 bases, with 15 bases sitting between them. The CDR3 sequence: CASSQDAGTTDTQYF. In nucleotides, the CDR3 is TGTGCCAGCAGCCAGGATGCGGGGACTACAGATACGCAGTATTTT.

This clonotype appeared a few times. V usage is TRBV6-6 and J usage is TRBJ2-3, with D hard to call. The germline V and J ends were trimmed by 7 bases and 0 bases, with 8 bases remaining between them. Germline V CDR1 and CDR2: MNHNY, SVGAGI (reference sequence). This CDR3 contains 13 residues. The CDR3 loop reads CASTLGSTDTQYF. CDR3 sequence (DNA): TGTGCCAGCACCCTCGGCAGCACAGATACGCAGTATTTT.

The rearrangement links TRBV7-3 to TRBJ2-2, with 10 bases that match TRBD2. CDR3 length: 19 residues. Germline V lookup: CDR1 SGHTA, CDR2 FQGTGA. V gave up 1 base and J gave up 6 bases; unmatched junction bases: 14. For the CDR3, the DNA is TGTGCCAGCAGCTTAAAAAGAGGTGGAGCGGGGGGGCCGGCCGGGGAGCTGTTTTTT. It encodes CASSLKRGGAGGPAGELFF.

V gene TRBV3-1 combines with J gene TRBJ2-5, with D tentatively TRBD1 (6 bases). Germline V lookup: CDR1 LGHDT, CDR2 YNNKEL (reference sequence). V lost 1 base and J lost 2, with 11 bases in between. The CDR3 is 15 residues long. The CDR3 DNA sequence: TGTGCCAGCAGCCAAGGGCGAAGGGGGCAAGAGACCCAGTACTTC. The encoded protein is CASSQGRRGQETQYF.

The CDR3 bases are TGCGCCAGCAGCTTTCGGCGACAGCTTGGAGAAAAACTGTTTTTT. This encodes CASSFRRQLGEKLFF. The chain employs TRBV5-1 and TRBJ1-4, with D maybe TRBD1 (5 bases). The V end was cut by 2 bases, the J end by 8 bases, with 16 bases between. The CDR3 consists of 15 residues. Germline loops: CDR1 SGHRS, CDR2 YFSETQ.